This TCR beta chain was captured in a study of blood T cell repertoires in COVID-19. Data came from immunoSEQ multiplex PCR; TCRdb stores just in-frame clones and leaves some out. The sample lists about 140,000 clones, about 86% seen once, with less than 4% in the top ten. The source is a woman aged 55-70 years with acute or convalescent COVID-19. Sequenced sample: peripheral blood.

The CDR3 nucleotides read TGTGCCAGCAGCTTAGCAGCCTCTTGGAGGGCTGGATCGGGCACAGATACGCAGTATTTT. Its protein product is CASSLAASWRAGSGTDTQYF. The chain employs TRBV7-2 and TRBJ2-3, with D tentatively TRBD2 (6 bases). Germline assignment: CDR1 SGHTA and CDR2 FQGNSA. The CDR3 has 20 residues. Trimming stripped 0 bases from V and 1 base from J, with 23 bases between.